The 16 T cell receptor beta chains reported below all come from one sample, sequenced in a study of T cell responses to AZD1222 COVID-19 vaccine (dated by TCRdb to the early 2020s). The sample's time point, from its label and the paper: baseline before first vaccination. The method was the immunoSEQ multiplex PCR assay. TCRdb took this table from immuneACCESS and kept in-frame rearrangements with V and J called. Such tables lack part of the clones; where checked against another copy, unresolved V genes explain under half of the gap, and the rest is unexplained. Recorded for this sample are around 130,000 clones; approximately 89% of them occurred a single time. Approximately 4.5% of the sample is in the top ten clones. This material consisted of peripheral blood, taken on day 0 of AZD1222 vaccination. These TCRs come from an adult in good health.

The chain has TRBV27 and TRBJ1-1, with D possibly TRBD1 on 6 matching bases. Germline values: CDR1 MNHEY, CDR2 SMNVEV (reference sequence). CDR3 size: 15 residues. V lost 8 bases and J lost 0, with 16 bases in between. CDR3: CASQNGGPMNTEAFF. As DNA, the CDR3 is TGTGCCAGCCAGAACGGGGGCCCCATGAACACTGAAGCTTTCTTT.

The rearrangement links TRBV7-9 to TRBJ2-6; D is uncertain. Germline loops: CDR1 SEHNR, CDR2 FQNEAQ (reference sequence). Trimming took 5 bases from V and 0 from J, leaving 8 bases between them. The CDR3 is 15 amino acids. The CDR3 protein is CASSPSGSGANVLTF. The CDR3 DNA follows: TGTGCCAGCAGCCCGTCGGGCTCTGGGGCCAACGTCCTGACTTTC.

CDR3 DNA: TGCGCCAGCAGCTTAGCGGGGAGCTCCTACAATGAGCAGTTCTTC. Encoded protein: CASSLAGSSYNEQFF. This chain links TRBV5-1 with TRBJ2-1; 7 bases match TRBD2. The CDR3 is 15 residues long. Germline-derived CDR1 and CDR2 are SGHRS and YFSETQ. V dropped 2 bases and J dropped 0; count of bases not matched to a gene: 2.

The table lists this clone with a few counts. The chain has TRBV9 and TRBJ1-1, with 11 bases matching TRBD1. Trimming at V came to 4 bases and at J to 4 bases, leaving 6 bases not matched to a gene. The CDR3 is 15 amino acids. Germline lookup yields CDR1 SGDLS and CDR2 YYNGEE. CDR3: CASSSRDRGGTEAFF. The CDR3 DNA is TGTGCCAGCAGCTCCCGGGACAGGGGGGGCACTGAAGCTTTCTTT. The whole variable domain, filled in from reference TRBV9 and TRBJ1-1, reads DSGVTQTPKHLITATGQRVTLRCSPRSGDLSVYWYQQSLDQGLQFLIQYYNGEERAKGNILERFSAQQFPDLHSELNLSSLELGDSALYFCASSSRDRGGTEAFFGQGTRLTVV.

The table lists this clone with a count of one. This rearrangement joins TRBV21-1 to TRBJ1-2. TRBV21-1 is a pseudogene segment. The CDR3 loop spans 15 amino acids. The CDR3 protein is CASSKGTVRDLGYTF. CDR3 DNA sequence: TGTGCCAGCAGCAAAGGGACCGTGCGGGATTTGGGCTACACCTTC.

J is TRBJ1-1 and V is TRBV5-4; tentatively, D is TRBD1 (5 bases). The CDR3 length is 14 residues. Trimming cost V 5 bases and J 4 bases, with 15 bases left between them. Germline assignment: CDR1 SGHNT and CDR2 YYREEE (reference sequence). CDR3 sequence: CASRDVGRGTEAFF. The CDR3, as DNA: TGTGCCAGCAGGGACGTGGGAAGGGGCACTGAAGCTTTCTTT. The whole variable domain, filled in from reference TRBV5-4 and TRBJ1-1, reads ETGVTQSPTHLIKTRGQQVTLRCSSQSGHNTVSWYQQALGQGPQFIFQYYREEENGRGNFPPRFSGLQFPNYSSELNVNALELDDSALYLCASRDVGRGTEAFFGQGTRLTVV.

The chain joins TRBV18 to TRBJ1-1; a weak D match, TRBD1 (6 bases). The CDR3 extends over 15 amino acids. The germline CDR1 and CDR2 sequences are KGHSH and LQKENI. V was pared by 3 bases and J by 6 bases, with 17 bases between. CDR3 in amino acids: CASSPSGPEGAEAFF. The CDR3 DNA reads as TGTGCCAGCTCACCCTCGGGCCCCGAGGGGGCTGAAGCTTTCTTT.

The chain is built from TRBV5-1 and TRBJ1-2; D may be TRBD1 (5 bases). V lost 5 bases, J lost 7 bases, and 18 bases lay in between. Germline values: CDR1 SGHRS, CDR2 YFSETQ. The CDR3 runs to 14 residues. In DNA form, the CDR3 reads TGCGCCAGCAGAGCGGGGGGTGACGGGTCTGGCTACACCTTC. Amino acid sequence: CASRAGGDGSGYTF.

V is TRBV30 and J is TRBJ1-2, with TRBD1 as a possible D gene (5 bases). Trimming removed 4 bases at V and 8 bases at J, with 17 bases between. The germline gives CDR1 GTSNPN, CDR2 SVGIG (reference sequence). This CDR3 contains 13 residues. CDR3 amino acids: CAWTPGTPGGYTF. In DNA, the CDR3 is TGTGCCTGGACCCCCGGGACTCCCGGGGGCTACACCTTC.

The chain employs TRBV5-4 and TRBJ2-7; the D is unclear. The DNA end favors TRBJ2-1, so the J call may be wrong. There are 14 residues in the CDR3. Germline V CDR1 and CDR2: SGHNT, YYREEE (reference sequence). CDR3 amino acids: CASSLATGPDEQFF. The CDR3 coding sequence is TGTGCCAGCAGCTTGGCCACCGGACCCGATGAGCAGTTCTTC.

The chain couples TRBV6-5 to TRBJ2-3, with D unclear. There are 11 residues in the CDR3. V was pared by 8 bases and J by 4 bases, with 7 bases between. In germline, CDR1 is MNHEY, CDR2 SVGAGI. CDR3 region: CASVAADTQYF. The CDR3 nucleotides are TGTGCCAGCGTTGCGGCAGATACGCAGTATTTT.

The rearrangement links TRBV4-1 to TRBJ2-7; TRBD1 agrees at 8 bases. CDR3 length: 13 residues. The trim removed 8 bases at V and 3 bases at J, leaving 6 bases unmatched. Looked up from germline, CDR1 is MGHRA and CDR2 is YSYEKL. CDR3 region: CASGTGFVYEQYF. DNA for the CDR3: TGCGCCAGCGGGACAGGTTTCGTCTACGAGCAGTACTTC.

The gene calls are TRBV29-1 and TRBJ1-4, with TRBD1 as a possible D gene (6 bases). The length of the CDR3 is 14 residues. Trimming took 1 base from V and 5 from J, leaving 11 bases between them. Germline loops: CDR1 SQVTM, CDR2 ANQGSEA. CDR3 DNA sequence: TGCAGCGTTGAAGGGGGGCGAGGGAATGAAAAACTGTTTTTT. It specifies CSVEGGRGNEKLFF. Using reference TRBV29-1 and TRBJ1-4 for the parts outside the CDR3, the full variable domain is SAVISQKPSRDICQRGTSLTIQCQVDSQVTMMFWYRQQPGQSLTLIATANQGSEATYESGFVIDKFPISRPNLTFSTLTVSNMSPEDSSIYLCSVEGGRGNEKLFFGSGTQLSVL.

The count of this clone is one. The CDR3 nucleotides are TGCGCCAGCAGCTTCTCGAGGGGAGGGGAAGAGACCCAGTACTTC. It translates to CASSFSRGGEETQYF. The gene calls are TRBV5-1 and TRBJ2-5; 7 bases are a match to TRBD2. J was trimmed by 3 bases and V by 2 bases; bases with no gene match: 7. From germline, CDR1 is SGHRS and CDR2 YFSETQ. CDR3 length: 15 residues.

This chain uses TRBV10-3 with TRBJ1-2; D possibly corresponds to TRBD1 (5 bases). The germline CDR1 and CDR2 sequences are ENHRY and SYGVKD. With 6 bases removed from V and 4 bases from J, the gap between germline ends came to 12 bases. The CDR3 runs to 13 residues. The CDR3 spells CAISVEGTYGYTF. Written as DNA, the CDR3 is TGTGCCATCAGCGTGGAGGGGACCTATGGCTACACCTTC.

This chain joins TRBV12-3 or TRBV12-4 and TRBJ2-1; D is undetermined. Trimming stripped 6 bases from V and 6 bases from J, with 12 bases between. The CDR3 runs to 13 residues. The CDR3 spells CASSPDVGNEQFF. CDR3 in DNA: TGTGCCAGCAGCCCGGACGTAGGCAATGAGCAGTTCTTC.